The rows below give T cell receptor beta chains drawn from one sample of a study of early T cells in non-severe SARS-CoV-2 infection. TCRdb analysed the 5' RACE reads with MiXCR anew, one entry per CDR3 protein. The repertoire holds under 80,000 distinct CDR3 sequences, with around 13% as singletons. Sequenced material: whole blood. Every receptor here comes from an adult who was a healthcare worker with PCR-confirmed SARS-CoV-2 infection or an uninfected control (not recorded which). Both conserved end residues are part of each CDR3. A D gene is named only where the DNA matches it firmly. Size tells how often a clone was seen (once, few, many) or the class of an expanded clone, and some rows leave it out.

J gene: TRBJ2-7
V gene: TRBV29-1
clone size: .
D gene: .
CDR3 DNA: TGCAGCGTTAATGGGGACGGCTACGAGCAGCACTTC
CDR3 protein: CSVNGDGYEQHF

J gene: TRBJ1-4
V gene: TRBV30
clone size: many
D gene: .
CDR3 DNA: TGTGCCTGGAGTGTCGTCCGTGCAACTAATGAAAAACTGTTTTTT
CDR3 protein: CAWSVVRATNEKLFF

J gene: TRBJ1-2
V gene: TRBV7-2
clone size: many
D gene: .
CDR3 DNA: TGTGCCAGCAGCTTGAGCCGGACAGATGTCTATGGCTACACCTTC
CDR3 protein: CASSLSRTDVYGYTF

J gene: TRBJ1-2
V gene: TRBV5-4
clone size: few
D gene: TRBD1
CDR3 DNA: TGTGCCAGCAGCTTACAGGGGGCGGACGGCTACACCTTC
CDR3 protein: CASSLQGADGYTF

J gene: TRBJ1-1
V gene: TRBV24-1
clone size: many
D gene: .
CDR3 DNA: TGTGCCACCAGTGATTCAGGGAACACTGAAGCTTTCTTT
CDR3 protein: CATSDSGNTEAFF

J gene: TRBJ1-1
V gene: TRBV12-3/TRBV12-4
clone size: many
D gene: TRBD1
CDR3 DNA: TGTGCCAGCAGTCATAGACAGGGGTGGGCCACTGAAGCTTTCTTT
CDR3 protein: CASSHRQGWATEAFF

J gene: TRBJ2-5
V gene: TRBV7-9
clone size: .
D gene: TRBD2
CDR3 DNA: TGTGCCAGCAGCTCCCGACTAGCGGGGGGGCTCAGGGGAGAGACCCAGTACTTC
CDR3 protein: CASSSRLAGGLRGETQYF

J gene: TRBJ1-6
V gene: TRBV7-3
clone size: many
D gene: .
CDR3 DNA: TGTGCCAGCAGCTTAACAGGGACGGATTCACCCCTCCACTTT
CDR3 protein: CASSLTGTDSPLHF

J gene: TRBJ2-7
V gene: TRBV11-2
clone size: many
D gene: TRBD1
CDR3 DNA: TGTGCCAGCAGCACGTCCGGGACAGGGTCCTACGAGCAGTACTTC
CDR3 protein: CASSTSGTGSYEQYF

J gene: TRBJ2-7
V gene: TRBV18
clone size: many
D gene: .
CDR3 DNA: TGTGCCAGCTCACCACCTGATGGGGGCGACGAGCAGTACTTC
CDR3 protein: CASSPPDGGDEQYF

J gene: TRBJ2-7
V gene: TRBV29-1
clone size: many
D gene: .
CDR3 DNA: TGCAGCGTTGCCGGACAGAAGGTCTACGAGCAGTACTTC
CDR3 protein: CSVAGQKVYEQYF

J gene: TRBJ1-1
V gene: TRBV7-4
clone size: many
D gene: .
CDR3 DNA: TGTGCCAGCAGCTCCCCAGGGTTGGAACTGAAGCTTTTCTTT
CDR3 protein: CASSSPGLELKLFF

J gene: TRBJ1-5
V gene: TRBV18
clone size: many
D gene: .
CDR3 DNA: TGTGCCAGCTCACCTCTTGGGGAGGGGCCTCAGCCCCAGCATTTT
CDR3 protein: CASSPLGEGPQPQHF

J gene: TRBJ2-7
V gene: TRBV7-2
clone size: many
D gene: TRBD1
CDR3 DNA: TGTGCCAGCAGCCTTCTGGACAGGGCCTACGAGCAGTACTTC
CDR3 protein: CASSLLDRAYEQYF

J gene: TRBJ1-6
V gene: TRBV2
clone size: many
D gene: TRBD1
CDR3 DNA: TGTGCCAGCCGACAGGGGGGAAATTCACCCCTCCACTTT
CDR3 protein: CASRQGGNSPLHF

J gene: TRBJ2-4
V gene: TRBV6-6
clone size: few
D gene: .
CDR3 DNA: TGTGCCAGCAGTCGGCAGGGGGGGCTAGCCAAAAACATTCAGTACTTC
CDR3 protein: CASSRQGGLAKNIQYF

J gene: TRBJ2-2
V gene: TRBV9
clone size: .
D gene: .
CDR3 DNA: TGTGCCAGCAGCGTAGGGTCTCGGGGTGTCACCGGGGAGCTGTTTTTT
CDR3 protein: CASSVGSRGVTGELFF

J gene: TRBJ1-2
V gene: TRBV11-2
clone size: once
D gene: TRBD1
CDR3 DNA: TGTGCCAGCAGCACGACGACAGGGCCCGGTCCTAAGGGCTACACCTTC
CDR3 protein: CASSTTTGPGPKGYTF

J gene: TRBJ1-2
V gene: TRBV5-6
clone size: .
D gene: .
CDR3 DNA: TGTGCCAGCAGCTTGAGTTACTTGGTTTATGGCTACACCTTC
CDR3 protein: CASSLSYLVYGYTF

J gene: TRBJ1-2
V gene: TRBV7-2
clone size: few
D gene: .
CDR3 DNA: TGTGCCAGCAGCCAGCCACCCCACTATGGCTACACCTTC
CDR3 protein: CASSQPPHYGYTF

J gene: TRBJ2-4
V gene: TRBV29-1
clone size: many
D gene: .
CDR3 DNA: TGCAGCGTTGGGGGGGACATTCAGTACTTC
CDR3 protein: CSVGGDIQYF

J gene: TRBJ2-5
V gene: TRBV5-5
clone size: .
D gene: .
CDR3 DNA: TGTGCCAGCAGCCCTCCAGAGACAAGAAGGGAGACCCAGTACTTC
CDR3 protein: CASSPPETRRETQYF

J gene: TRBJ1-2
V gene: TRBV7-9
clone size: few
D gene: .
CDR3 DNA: TGTGCCAGCAGCCAAAACGGACCGAATGGCTACACCTTC
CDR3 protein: CASSQNGPNGYTF

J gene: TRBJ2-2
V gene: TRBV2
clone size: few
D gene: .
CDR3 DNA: TGTGCCAGCAGTCCCGGGGCAGGGGGGAGCACCGGGGAGCTGTTTTTT
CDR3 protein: CASSPGAGGSTGELFF

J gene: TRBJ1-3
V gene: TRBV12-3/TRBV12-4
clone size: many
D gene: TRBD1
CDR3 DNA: TGTGCCAGCAGTTACGGGACAGGGTACGGAAACACCATATATTTT
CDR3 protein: CASSYGTGYGNTIYF

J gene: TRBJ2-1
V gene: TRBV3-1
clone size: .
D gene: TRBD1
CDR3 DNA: TGTGCCAGCAGCGACCGGGACAGGGATCACAATGAGCAGTTCTTC
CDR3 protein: CASSDRDRDHNEQFF

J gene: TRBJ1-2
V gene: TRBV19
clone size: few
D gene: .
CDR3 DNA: TGTGCCAGTAGTAACCGGGACACGTCGCATGGCTACACCTTC
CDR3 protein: CASSNRDTSHGYTF

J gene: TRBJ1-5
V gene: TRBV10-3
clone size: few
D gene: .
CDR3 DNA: TGTGCCATCAGTGAGCCCTCGCAGCCCCAGCATTTT
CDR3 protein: CAISEPSQPQHF

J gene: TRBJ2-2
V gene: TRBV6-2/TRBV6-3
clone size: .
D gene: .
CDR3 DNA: TGTGCCAGCAGTTCCTATACAGGCCCCACGGGCACCGGGGAGCTGTTTTTT
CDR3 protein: CASSSYTGPTGTGELFF

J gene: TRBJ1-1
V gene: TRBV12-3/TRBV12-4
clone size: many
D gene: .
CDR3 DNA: TGTGCCAGCAGTTTAGCGGGAGGGGCAGGCACTGAAGCTTTCTTT
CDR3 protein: CASSLAGGAGTEAFF

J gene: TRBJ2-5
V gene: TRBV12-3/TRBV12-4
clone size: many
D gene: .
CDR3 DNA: TGTGCCAGCAGTTCGGACACCAACCAAGAGACCCAGTACTTC
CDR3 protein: CASSSDTNQETQYF

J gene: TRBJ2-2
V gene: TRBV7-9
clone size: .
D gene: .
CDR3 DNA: TGTGCCAGCAGCCTCGCCACAGGGTCCGGCACCGGGGAGCTGTTTTTT
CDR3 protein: CASSLATGSGTGELFF

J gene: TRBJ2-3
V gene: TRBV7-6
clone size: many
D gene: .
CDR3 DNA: TGTGCCAGCAGCCACTCGGGGGGCACAGATACGCAGTATTTT
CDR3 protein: CASSHSGGTDTQYF

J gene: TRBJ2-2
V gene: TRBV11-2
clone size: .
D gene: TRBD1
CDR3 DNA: TGTGCCAGCAGCTCGACAGGGGGGGACACCGGGGAGCTGTTTTTT
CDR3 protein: CASSSTGGDTGELFF

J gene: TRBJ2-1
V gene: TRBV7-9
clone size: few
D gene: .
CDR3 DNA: TGTGCCAGCAGCTCGGACAGCAATGAGCAGTTCTTC
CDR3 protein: CASSSDSNEQFF